This TCR beta chain was sequenced during a study of cytomegalovirus exposure and HLA in healthy donors. Study-wide context: In an early release, HLA-typed donors contributed tens of millions of unique TCR sequences.

A note on this clone: Its specificity is not known.

Findings of the study overall: In vitro work confirmed that three CMV-associated chains recognize CMV antigens. Later analysis identified several of the most significant clusters that appeared linked to common viral pathogens.

At sampling all donors were nominally healthy, likely with unrecorded immune exposures. From germline, CDR1 is SQVTM and CDR2 ANQGSEA. The length of the CDR3 is 13 residues. Deletions cut 2 bases from V and 2 bases from J, with 9 bases between. Primers included in the PCR were 60 Vbeta and 13 Jbeta primers. Only in-frame clones appear in the TCRdb table, and some are missing; sequencing was by immunoSEQ multiplex PCR. Of 75,000 to 100,000 clones listed, around 82% are singletons. This sequence originates from a man between 35 and 55 years old in good health and CMV-seropositive. The sequenced sample consisted of PBMCs. The rearrangement links TRBV29-1 to TRBJ1-1, with D uncertain. The CDR3 DNA reads TGCAGCGTTGAAAAACAGCTCAACACTGAAGCTTTCTTT. It codes for CSVEKQLNTEAFF.